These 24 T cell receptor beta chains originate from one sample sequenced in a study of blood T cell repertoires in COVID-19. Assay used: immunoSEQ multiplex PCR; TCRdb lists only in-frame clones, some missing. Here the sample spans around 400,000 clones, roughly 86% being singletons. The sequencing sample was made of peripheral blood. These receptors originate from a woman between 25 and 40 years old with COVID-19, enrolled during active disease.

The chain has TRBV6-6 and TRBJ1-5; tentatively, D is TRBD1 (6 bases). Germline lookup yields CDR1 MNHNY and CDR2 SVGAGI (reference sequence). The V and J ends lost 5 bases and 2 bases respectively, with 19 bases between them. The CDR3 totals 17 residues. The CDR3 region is CASSPTPPWGRNQPQHF. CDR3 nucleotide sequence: TGTGCCAGCAGTCCTACACCGCCTTGGGGGCGCAATCAGCCCCAGCATTTT.

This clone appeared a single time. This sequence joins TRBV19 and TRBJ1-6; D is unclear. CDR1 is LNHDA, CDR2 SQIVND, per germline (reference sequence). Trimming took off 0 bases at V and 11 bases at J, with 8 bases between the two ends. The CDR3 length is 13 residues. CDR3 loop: CASSIEELTPLHF. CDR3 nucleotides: TGTGCCAGTAGTATAGAGGAACTAACACCCCTCCACTTT.

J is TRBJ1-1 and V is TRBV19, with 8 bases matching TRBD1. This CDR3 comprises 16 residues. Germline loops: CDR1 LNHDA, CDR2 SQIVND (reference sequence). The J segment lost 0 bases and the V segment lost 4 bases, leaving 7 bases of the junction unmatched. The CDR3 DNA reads TGTGCCAGTAGTACCCGGACAGGGACGATGAACACTGAAGCTTTCTTT. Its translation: CASSTRTGTMNTEAFF. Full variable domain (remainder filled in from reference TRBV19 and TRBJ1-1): DGGITQSPKYLFRKEGQNVTLSCEQNLNHDAMYWYRQDPGQGLRLIYYSQIVNDFQKGDIAEGYSVSREKKESFPLTVTSAQKNPTAFYLCASSTRTGTMNTEAFFGQGTRLTVV.

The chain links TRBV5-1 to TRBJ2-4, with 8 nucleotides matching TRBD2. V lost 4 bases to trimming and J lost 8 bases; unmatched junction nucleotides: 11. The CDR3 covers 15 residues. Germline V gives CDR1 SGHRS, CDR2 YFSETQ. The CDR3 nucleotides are TGCGCCAGCAGCCCCAGCGGGAGAATGTCAGACATTCAGTACTTC. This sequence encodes CASSPSGRMSDIQYF.

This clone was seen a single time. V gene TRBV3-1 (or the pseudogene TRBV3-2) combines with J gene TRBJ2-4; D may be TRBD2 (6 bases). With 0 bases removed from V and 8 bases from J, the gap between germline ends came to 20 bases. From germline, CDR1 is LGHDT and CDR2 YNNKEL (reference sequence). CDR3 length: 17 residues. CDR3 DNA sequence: TGTGCCAGCAGCCAAGATCAAGGGCTCCCGCGGGACTACATTCAGTACTTC. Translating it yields CASSQDQGLPRDYIQYF.

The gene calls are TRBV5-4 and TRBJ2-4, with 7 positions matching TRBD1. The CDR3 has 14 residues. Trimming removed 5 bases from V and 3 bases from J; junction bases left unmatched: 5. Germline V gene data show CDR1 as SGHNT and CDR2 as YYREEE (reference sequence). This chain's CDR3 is CASRESGGKNIQYF. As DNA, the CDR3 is TGTGCCAGCAGGGAGTCAGGGGGCAAAAACATTCAGTACTTC.

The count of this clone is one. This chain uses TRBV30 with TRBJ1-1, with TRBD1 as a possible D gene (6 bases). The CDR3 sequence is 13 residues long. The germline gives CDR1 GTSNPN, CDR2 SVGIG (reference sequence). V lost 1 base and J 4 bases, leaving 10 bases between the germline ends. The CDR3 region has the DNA TGTGCCTGGAGTGAGGGGGTGGGCACTGAAGCTTTCTTT. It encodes CAWSEGVGTEAFF.

The CDR3 sequence: CASSYPARDSIGETQYF. The CDR3 DNA sequence: TGTGCCAGCAGTTACCCCGCCAGGGACTCCATCGGAGAGACCCAGTACTTC. This sequence joins TRBV6-2 or TRBV6-3 and TRBJ2-5; D might be TRBD2 (6 bases). The V and J ends lost 2 bases and 4 bases respectively, with 20 bases between them. The V gene's germline CDR1 is MNHEY and CDR2 SVGEGT. This CDR3 spans 17 amino acids.

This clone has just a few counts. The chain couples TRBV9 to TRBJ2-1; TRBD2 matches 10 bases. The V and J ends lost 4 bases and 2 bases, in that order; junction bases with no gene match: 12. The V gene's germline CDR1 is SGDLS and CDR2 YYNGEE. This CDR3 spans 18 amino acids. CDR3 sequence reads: CASSFSLTAGGPYNEQFF. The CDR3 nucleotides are TGTGCCAGCAGCTTTAGCCTAACAGCGGGAGGGCCCTACAATGAGCAGTTCTTC.

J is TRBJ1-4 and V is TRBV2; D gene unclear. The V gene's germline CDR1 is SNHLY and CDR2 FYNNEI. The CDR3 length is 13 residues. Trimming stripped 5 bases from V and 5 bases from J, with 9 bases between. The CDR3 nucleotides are TGTGCCAGCAGTCCAGAAATGAATGAAAAACTGTTTTTT. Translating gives CASSPEMNEKLFF.

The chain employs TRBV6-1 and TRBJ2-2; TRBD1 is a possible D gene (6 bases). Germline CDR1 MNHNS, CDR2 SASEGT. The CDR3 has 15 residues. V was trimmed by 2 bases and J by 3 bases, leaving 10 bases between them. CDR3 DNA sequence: TGTGCCAGCAGTGAACAACAGGGTTACACCGGGGAGCTGTTTTTT. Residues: CASSEQQGYTGELFF.

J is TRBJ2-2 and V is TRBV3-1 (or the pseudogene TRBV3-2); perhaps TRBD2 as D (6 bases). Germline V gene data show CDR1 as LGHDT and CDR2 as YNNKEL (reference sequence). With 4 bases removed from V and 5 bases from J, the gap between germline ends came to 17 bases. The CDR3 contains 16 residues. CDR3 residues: CASSPRAGTGTGELFF. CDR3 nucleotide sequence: TGTGCCAGCAGCCCGCGCGCCGGGACTGGGACCGGGGAGCTGTTTTTT.

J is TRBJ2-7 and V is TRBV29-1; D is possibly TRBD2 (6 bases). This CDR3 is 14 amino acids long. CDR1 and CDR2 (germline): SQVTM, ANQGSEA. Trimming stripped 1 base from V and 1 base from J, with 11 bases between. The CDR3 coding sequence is TGCAGCGTTGAAGGGGCGGGGAGGTCCTACGAGCAGTACTTC. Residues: CSVEGAGRSYEQYF.

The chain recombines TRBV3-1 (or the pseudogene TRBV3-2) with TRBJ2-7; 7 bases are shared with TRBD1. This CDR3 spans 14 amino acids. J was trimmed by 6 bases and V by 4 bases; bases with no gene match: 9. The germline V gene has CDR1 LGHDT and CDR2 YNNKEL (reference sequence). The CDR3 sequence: CASSPWDSRSEQYF. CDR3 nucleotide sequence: TGTGCCAGCAGCCCCTGGGACAGCCGGTCCGAGCAGTACTTC.

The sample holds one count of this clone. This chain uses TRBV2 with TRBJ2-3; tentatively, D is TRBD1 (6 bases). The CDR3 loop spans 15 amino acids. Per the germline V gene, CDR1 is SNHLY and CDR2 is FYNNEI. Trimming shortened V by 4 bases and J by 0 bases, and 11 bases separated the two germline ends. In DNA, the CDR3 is TGTGCCAGCAGTGCACAAACAGGGAGCACAGATACGCAGTATTTT. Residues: CASSAQTGSTDTQYF.

The DNA for the CDR3 is TGTGCCAGCAGCTTTGGTCTTCCGGGACACGGGGAGCTGTTTTTT. Amino acids: CASSFGLPGHGELFF. This chain connects TRBV11-3 to TRBJ2-2, with D perhaps matching TRBD1 (6 bases). CDR1 and CDR2 (germline): SGHNT, YENEEA. The CDR3 extends over 15 amino acids. Trimming stripped 3 bases from V and 7 bases from J, with 15 bases between.

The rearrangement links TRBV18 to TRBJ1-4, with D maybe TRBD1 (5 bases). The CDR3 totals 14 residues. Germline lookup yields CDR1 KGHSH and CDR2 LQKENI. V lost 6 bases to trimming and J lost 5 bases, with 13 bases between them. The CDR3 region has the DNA TGTGCCAGCTCTCCGGGGGGGATGAATGAAAAACTGTTTTTT. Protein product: CASSPGGMNEKLFF.

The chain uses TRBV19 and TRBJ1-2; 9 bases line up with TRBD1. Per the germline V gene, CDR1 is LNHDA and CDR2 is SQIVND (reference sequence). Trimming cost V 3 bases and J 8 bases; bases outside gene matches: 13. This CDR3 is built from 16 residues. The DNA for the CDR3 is TGTGCCAGTAGTATCCGCAGGACAGGGGATTCAGAGGGCTACACCTTC. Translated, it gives CASSIRRTGDSEGYTF.

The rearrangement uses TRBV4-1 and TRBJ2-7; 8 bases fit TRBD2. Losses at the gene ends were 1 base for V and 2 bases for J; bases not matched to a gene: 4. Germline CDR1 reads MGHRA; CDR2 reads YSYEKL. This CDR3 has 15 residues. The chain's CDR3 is CASSQGEGLAYEQYF. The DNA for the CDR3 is TGCGCCAGCAGCCAAGGGGAGGGACTAGCCTACGAGCAGTACTTC.

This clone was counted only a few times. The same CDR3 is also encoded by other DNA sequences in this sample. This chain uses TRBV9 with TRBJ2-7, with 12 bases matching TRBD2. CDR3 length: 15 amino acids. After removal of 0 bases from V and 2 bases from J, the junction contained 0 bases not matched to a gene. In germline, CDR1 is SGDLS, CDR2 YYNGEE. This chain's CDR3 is CASSVGTSGTYEQYF. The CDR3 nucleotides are TGTGCCAGCAGCGTAGGGACTAGCGGGACCTACGAGCAGTACTTC. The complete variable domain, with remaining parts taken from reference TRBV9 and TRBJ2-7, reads DSGVTQTPKHLITATGQRVTLRCSPRSGDLSVYWYQQSLDQGLQFLIQYYNGEERAKGNILERFSAQQFPDLHSELNLSSLELGDSALYFCASSVGTSGTYEQYFGPGTRLTVT.

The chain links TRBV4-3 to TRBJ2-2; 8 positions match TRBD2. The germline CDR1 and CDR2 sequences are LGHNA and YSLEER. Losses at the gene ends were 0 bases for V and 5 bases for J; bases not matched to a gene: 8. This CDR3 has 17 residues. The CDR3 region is CASSQETTGGRTGELFF. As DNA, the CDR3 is TGCGCCAGCAGCCAAGAAACGACGGGAGGGAGAACCGGGGAGCTGTTTTTT.

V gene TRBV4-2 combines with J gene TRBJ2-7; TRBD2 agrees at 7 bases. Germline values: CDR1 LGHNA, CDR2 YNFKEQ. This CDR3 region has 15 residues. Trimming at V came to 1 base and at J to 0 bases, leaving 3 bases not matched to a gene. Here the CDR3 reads CASSQVGEGSYEQYF. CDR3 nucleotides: TGTGCCAGCAGCCAAGTTGGGGAGGGCTCCTACGAGCAGTACTTC.

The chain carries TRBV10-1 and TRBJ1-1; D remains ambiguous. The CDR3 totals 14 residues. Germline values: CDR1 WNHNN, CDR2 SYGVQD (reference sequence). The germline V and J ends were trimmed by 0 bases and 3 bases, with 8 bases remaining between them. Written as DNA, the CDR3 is TGCGCCAGCAGTGAGTCAGCGGGTTACACTGAAGCTTTCTTT. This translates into CASSESAGYTEAFF.

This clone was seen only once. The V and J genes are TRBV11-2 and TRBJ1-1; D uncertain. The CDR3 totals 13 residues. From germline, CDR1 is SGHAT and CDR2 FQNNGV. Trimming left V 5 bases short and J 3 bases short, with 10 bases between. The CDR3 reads CASSPDRDTEAFF. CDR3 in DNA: TGTGCCAGCAGCCCAGACCGGGACACTGAAGCTTTCTTT.